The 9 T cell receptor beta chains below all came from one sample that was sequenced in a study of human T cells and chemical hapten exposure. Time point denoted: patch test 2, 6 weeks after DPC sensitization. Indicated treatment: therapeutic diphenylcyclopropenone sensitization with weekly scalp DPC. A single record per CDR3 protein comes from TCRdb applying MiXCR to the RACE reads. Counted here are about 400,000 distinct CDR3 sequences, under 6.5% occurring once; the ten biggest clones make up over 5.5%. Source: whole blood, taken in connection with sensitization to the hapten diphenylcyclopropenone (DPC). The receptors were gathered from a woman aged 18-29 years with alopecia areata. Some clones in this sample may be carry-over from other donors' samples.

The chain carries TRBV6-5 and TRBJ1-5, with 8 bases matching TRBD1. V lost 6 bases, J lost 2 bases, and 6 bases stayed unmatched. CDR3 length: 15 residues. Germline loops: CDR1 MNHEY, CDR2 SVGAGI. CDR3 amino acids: CASSRQGTGNQPQHF. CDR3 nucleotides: TGTGCCAGCAGCCGACAGGGGACGGGCAATCAGCCCCAGCATTTT.

CDR3 sequence reads: CASSLAGAFSAGELFF. The CDR3 nucleotides read TGTGCCAGCAGTTTGGCAGGGGCGTTTTCCGCCGGGGAGCTGTTTTTT. The gene calls are TRBV28 and TRBJ2-2, with D possibly being TRBD1 (6 bases). Germline values: CDR1 MDHEN, CDR2 SYDVKM. The CDR3 runs to 16 residues. Trimming stripped 3 bases from V and 6 bases from J, with 17 bases between. The full variable domain, its missing parts supplied by reference TRBV28 and TRBJ2-2, is DVKVTQSSRYLVKRTGEKVFLECVQDMDHENMFWYRQDPGLGLRLIYFSYDVKMKEKGDIPEGYSVSREKKERFSLILESASTNQTSMYLCASSLAGAFSAGELFFGEGSRLTVL.

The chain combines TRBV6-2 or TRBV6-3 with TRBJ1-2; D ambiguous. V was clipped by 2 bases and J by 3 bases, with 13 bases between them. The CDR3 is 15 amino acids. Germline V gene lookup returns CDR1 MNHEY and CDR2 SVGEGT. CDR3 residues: CASSYEARPYYGYTF. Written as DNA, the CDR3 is TGTGCCAGCAGTTACGAGGCGAGGCCCTACTATGGCTACACCTTC.

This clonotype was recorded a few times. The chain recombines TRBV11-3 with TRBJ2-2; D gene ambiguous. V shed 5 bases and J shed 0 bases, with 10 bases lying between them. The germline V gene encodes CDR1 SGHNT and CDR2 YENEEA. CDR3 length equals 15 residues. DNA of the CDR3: TGTGCCAGCAGCCGGACGGATGCGAACACCGGGGAGCTGTTTTTT. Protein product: CASSRTDANTGELFF.

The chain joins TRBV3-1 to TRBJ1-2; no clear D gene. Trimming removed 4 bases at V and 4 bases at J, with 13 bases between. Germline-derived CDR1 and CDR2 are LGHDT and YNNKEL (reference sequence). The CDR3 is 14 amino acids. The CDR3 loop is CASSLSGLAYGYTF. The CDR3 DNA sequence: TGTGCCAGCAGCCTCTCCGGACTAGCCTATGGCTACACCTTC.

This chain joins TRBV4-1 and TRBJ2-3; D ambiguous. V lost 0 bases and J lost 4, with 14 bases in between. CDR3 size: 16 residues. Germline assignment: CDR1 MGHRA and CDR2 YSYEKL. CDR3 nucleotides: TGCGCCAGCAGCCAAGATCCAGCACCCCCCCCAGATACGCAGTATTTT. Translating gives CASSQDPAPPPDTQYF.

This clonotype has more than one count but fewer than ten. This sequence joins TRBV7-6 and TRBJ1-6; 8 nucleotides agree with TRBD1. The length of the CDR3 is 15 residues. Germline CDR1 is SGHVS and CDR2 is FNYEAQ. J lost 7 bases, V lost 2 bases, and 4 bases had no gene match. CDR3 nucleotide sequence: TGTGCCAGCAGCTTAAGACAGGGGAAGAATTCACCCCTCCACTTT. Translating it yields CASSLRQGKNSPLHF.

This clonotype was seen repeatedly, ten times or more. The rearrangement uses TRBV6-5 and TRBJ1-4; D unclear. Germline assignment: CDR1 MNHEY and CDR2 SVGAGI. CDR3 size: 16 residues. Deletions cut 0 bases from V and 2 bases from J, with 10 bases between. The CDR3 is CASSYSVAGTNEKLFF. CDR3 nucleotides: TGTGCCAGCAGTTACTCAGTTGCGGGGACTAATGAAAAACTGTTTTTT.

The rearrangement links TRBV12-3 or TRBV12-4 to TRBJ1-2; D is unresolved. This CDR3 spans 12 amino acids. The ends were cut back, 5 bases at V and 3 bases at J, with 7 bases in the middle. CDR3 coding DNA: TGTGCCAGCAGTCATACGGACTATGGCTACACCTTC. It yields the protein CASSHTDYGYTF.